This T cell receptor (beta chain) was obtained from a study of response to subunit inactivated influenza vaccine. TCRdb independently ran MiXCR on the RT-PCR reads; one entry per CDR3 protein. The table includes about 180,000 distinct CDR3 sequences, approximately 11% detected once. Per germline, CDR1 DFQATT and CDR2 SNEGSKA (reference sequence). CDR3 length: 17 residues. Trimming removed 0 bases at V and 2 bases at J, with 16 bases between. This rearrangement joins TRBV20-1 to TRBJ2-2, with a possible D match to TRBD1 (6 bases). This TCR came from a man aged 50 to 69 who received an inactivated influenza vaccine. The input for sequencing was CD8+ T cells sorted from PBMCs, taken approximately 25 months after vaccination. The CDR3 nucleotides read TGCAGTGCTAGAGATATAAGGACAGAGCCCAACACCGGGGAGCTGTTTTTT. Its translation: CSARDIRTEPNTGELFF.